These 25 T cell receptor beta chains were sequenced from one sample in a study of regulatory T cells in long-lasting Graves disease. Time point given: persistent/refractory GD, antithyroid drugs over 5 years with positive TRAb. PBMC RNA was the source of the TCR library. Construction of the TCR beta libraries employed iRepertoire HTBI primers in conjunction with Arm-PCR of CDR3 regions. TCRdb ran MiXCR on the multiplex PCR reads and lists one entry per CDR3 protein. The repertoire includes 650,000 to 850,000 distinct CDR3 sequences, 30% of them detected once, and roughly 41% sits in the top ten. The sample consisted of peripheral blood mononuclear cells (PBMCs), taken when the disease was refractory, from a patient treated with antithyroid drugs. The receptors shown here come from a female donor with Graves disease.

This chain uses TRBV3-1 with TRBJ1-2, with TRBD1 identical over 9 bases. From germline, CDR1 is LGHDT and CDR2 YNNKEL (reference sequence). The CDR3 contains 15 residues. Trimming removed 5 bases from V and 8 bases from J; junction bases left unmatched: 12. CDR3 amino acids: CASSARTGEVGGYTF. CDR3 in DNA: TGTGCCAGCAGCGCGCGGACAGGGGAAGTCGGCGGCTACACCTTC.

This clonotype was found a few times. The rearrangement links TRBV11-1 to TRBJ2-5; 8 bases are a match to TRBD1. CDR1 SGHAT and CDR2 FQDESV come from the germline V gene (reference sequence). This CDR3 region has 13 residues. V gave up 5 bases and J gave up 5 bases; unmatched junction bases: 4. The CDR3, as DNA: TGTGCCAGCAGCCCCAGGGGGCACGAGACCCAGTACTTC. Protein: CASSPRGHETQYF.

Ten or more counts support this clonotype. This rearrangement joins TRBV3-1 to TRBJ1-2, with TRBD1 identical over 10 bases. The CDR3 consists of 13 residues. With V trimmed by 6 bases and J by 5 bases, 3 bases remained unmatched. From germline, CDR1 is LGHDT and CDR2 YNNKEL (reference sequence). The CDR3 spells CASSQDRGYGYTF. The CDR3, as DNA: TGTGCCAGCAGTCAGGACAGGGGGTATGGCTACACCTTC.

In its sample, this clonotype was seen a few times. The chain has TRBV9 and TRBJ2-7; the match to TRBD2 covers 7 bases. The CDR3 runs 16 residues. V gave up 1 base and J gave up 2 bases; unmatched junction bases: 9. Per germline, CDR1 SGDLS and CDR2 YYNGEE. In nucleotides, the CDR3 is TGTGCCAGCAGCGTAAGCCTTACGGGAGGCCCCTACGAGCAGTACTTC. Protein: CASSVSLTGGPYEQYF.

The rearrangement links TRBV7-9 to TRBJ1-5; TRBD1 aligns across 9 bases. Unmatched junction bases numbered 10, after V lost 5 bases and J lost 2 bases. Germline V gene lookup returns CDR1 SEHNR and CDR2 FQNEAQ (reference sequence). The CDR3 loop spans 17 amino acids. The CDR3 nucleotides read TGTGCCAGCAGCCCCGGGACAGGGAGTGGTGGCAATCAGCCCCAGCATTTT. This codes for CASSPGTGSGGNQPQHF.

This clonotype has more than one count but fewer than ten. The J gene is TRBJ1-5, the V gene TRBV2; D might be TRBD1 (5 bases). The germline CDR1 and CDR2 sequences are SNHLY and FYNNEI. V shed 6 bases and J shed 2 bases, with 14 bases lying between them. This CDR3 has 15 residues. This CDR3 is CASRSRVSGNQPQHF. CDR3 nucleotides: TGTGCCAGCAGAAGCAGGGTGAGTGGCAATCAGCCCCAGCATTTT.

The chain carries TRBV2 and TRBJ2-1, with 8 bases fitting TRBD2. This CDR3 comprises 16 residues. V lost 6 bases and J lost 0; bases outside the gene matches: 7. The germline gives CDR1 SNHLY, CDR2 FYNNEI. Written as DNA, the CDR3 is TGTGCCAGCAGCCCTCCCGGGACTAGCTCCTACAATGAGCAGTTCTTC. The encoded protein is CASSPPGTSSYNEQFF. Full variable domain (outside the CDR3, taken from reference TRBV2 and TRBJ2-1): EPEVTQTPSHQVTQMGQEVILRCVPISNHLYFYWYRQILGQKVEFLVSFYNNEISEKSEIFDDQFSVERPDGSNFTLKIRSTKLEDSAMYFCASSPPGTSSYNEQFFGPGTRLTVL.

Comment on this clonotype: A read error may account for a junction end that differs from germline. The genes are TRBV4-2 and TRBJ1-4, with 12 bases aligning to TRBD1. The germline gives CDR1 LGHNA, CDR2 YNFKEQ. The CDR3 is made up of 16 amino acids. Here the CDR3 reads CASNQPGQGAREKLFF. DNA of the CDR3: TGTGCCAGCAACCAACCGGGACAGGGGGCTCGTGAAAAACTGTTTTTT.

This clonotype came up a few times. The rearrangement links TRBV19 to TRBJ1-1; weak D call: TRBD1 (5 bases). Trimming pared 3 bases from V and 4 bases from J, leaving 12 bases between. The CDR3 has 14 residues. Germline CDR1 reads LNHDA; CDR2 reads SQIVND (reference sequence). CDR3 amino acids: CASSIGSRGTEAFF. The CDR3 DNA sequence: TGTGCCAGTAGTATTGGGTCGAGGGGCACTGAAGCTTTCTTT.

This clonotype was picked up a small number of times. The chain carries TRBV6-1 and TRBJ2-7; 8 bases align to TRBD2. The CDR3 is 14 amino acids. In germline, CDR1 is MNHNS, CDR2 SASEGT. Germline trimming cut 4 bases from V and 2 bases from J; bases unmatched to any gene: 4. Here the CDR3 reads CASSVTGGPYEQYF. In nucleotides, the CDR3 is TGTGCCAGCAGTGTAACGGGAGGGCCCTACGAGCAGTACTTC.

This clonotype was counted ten times or more. The V call is TRBV20-1, the J call TRBJ2-5; 11 bases line up with TRBD2. Germline CDR1 and CDR2: DFQATT and SNEGSKA (reference sequence). CDR3 length: 16 amino acids. The J segment lost 5 bases and the V segment lost 6 bases, leaving 14 bases of the junction unmatched. The CDR3 DNA reads as TGCAGTGCCCCCCTGGTAGCGGGAGGGCGCGGCGAGACCCAGTACTTC. It is translated as CSAPLVAGGRGETQYF.

This clonotype was recorded at least ten times. This sequence joins TRBV6-5 and TRBJ2-7; D gene unclear. CDR3 size: 11 residues. V lost 4 bases and J lost 5, with 6 bases in between. Germline V gives CDR1 MNHEY, CDR2 SVGAGI. The CDR3 sequence: CASSSDHEQYF. Here the CDR3 DNA reads TGTGCCAGCAGTTCAGACCACGAGCAGTACTTC.

This clonotype was counted a few times. The chain links TRBV20-1 to TRBJ1-2; TRBD1 agrees at 7 bases. CDR1 and CDR2 from the germline V gene are DFQATT and SNEGSKA (reference sequence). There are 13 residues in the CDR3. V was pared by 5 bases and J by 8 bases, with 11 bases of the junction left unmatched. The chain's CDR3 is CSASRNNRGGYTF. In nucleotides, the CDR3 is TGCAGTGCTTCGAGAAACAACAGGGGCGGCTACACCTTC.

The chain employs TRBV6-1 and TRBJ2-4; perhaps TRBD1 as D (6 bases). Looked up from germline, CDR1 is MNHNS and CDR2 is SASEGT. CDR3 length: 12 amino acids. Deletions cut 1 base from V and 8 bases from J, with 6 bases between. CDR3 sequence (DNA): TGTGCCAGCAGTGAAGGGGGGCACATTCAGTACTTC. It translates to CASSEGGHIQYF.

This clonotype was seen only a few times. The rearrangement uses TRBV3-1 and TRBJ1-1; 7 bases align to TRBD1. Trimming took 1 base from V and 0 from J; bases not matched to a gene: 2. The CDR3 is made up of 15 amino acids. From germline, CDR1 is LGHDT and CDR2 YNNKEL (reference sequence). For the CDR3, the DNA is TGTGCCAGCAGCCAAGGGCAGGGGGTGAACACTGAAGCTTTCTTT. Protein product: CASSQGQGVNTEAFF.

At least ten counts were recorded for this clonotype. The rearrangement uses TRBV12-3 or TRBV12-4 and TRBJ2-7; 9 nucleotides line up with TRBD2. The CDR3 loop spans 15 amino acids. V trimming: 6 bases; J trimming: 0 bases; junction bases outside the gene matches: 6. DNA of the CDR3: TGTGCCAGCAGACCCAGCGGGAGGTACTCCTACGAGCAGTACTTC. Encoded protein: CASRPSGRYSYEQYF.

This sequence joins TRBV6-2 or TRBV6-3 and TRBJ1-1; weak D call: TRBD1 (6 bases). This CDR3 is 14 amino acids long. With 7 bases removed from V and 5 bases from J, the gap between germline ends came to 17 bases. Germline CDR1 reads MNHEY; CDR2 reads SVGEGT. The CDR3 here is CASTRQVEGTEAFF. DNA of the CDR3: TGTGCCAGCACCAGACAGGTGGAAGGTACTGAAGCTTTCTTT.

The chain uses TRBV12-5 and TRBJ2-7; D may match TRBD1 or TRBD2 (5 bases each). Germline CDR1 and CDR2: LGHNT and FRNRAP. This CDR3 has 14 residues. Trimming cost V 2 bases and J 5 bases, with 13 bases left between them. The CDR3 here is CASGLQGPIDEQYF. The CDR3 nucleotides are TGTGCTAGTGGTTTGCAGGGACCCATAGACGAGCAGTACTTC.

On this clonotype itself: This may come from a read error, since a much larger clone is one base off. This chain links TRBV12-3 or TRBV12-4 with TRBJ1-1; D unclear. The CDR3 runs to 13 residues. Trimming left V 5 bases short and J 3 bases short, with 10 bases between. The DNA for the CDR3 is TGTGCCAGCAGTGATACAGCGCACACTGAAGCTTTCTTT. It encodes CASSDTAHTEAFF.

The gene calls are TRBV6-1 and TRBJ1-2; D is unclear. The CDR3 has 17 amino acids. With 0 bases removed from V and 6 bases from J, the gap between germline ends came to 20 bases. The germline V gene has CDR1 MNHNS and CDR2 SASEGT. The CDR3 coding sequence is TGTGCCAGCAGTGAAGCGGGTGGGCAGCGCTCAAACCATGGCTACACCTTC. It is translated as CASSEAGGQRSNHGYTF.

The chain employs TRBV24-1 and TRBJ2-1, with 8 positions matching TRBD2. This CDR3 contains 16 residues. Germline V gene sequence: CDR1 KGHDR, CDR2 SFDVKD. V dropped 5 bases and J dropped 10; count of bases not matched to a gene: 15. The CDR3 loop reads CATSVVGGGGLEEQFF. CDR3 bases: TGTGCCACCAGTGTGGTCGGGGGGGGGGGGCTGGAGGAGCAGTTCTTC.

Only a few counts were recorded for this clonotype. CDR3 in DNA: TGTGCCAGCAGTTTAAAGGGACGCCCCCGGATGGGCAATCAGCCCCAGCATTTT. It is translated as CASSLKGRPRMGNQPQHF. The chain carries TRBV27 and TRBJ1-5, with D possibly TRBD1 on 5 matching bases. CDR3 length: 18 amino acids. Trimming took off 2 bases at V and 2 bases at J, with 19 bases between the two ends. Germline CDR1 reads MNHEY; CDR2 reads SMNVEV (reference sequence).

This clonotype has a handful of counts. V and J are TRBV20-1 and TRBJ2-7, with D tentatively TRBD2 (6 bases). The CDR3 totals 14 residues. Trimming took off 0 bases at V and 5 bases at J, with 14 bases between the two ends. Germline assignment: CDR1 DFQATT and CDR2 SNEGSKA (reference sequence). Here the CDR3 reads CSARDIGRNHEQYF. The CDR3 DNA reads TGCAGTGCTAGAGATATCGGGAGAAACCACGAGCAGTACTTC.

The CDR3 DNA reads as TGTGCCAGCAGCACTATGGGACAGACCGTGAGGGGCTACACCTTC. Translated, it gives CASSTMGQTVRGYTF. The chain has TRBV9 and TRBJ1-2; 7 bases match TRBD1. Germline-derived CDR1 and CDR2 are SGDLS and YYNGEE. The length of the CDR3 is 15 residues. Trimming cost V 4 bases and J 8 bases; bases outside gene matches: 14. Filled out from reference TRBV9 and TRBJ1-2, the complete variable domain reads DSGVTQTPKHLITATGQRVTLRCSPRSGDLSVYWYQQSLDQGLQFLIQYYNGEERAKGNILERFSAQQFPDLHSELNLSSLELGDSALYFCASSTMGQTVRGYTFGSGTRLTVV.

This clonotype was seen many times. The chain employs TRBV27 and TRBJ2-5; TRBD2 agrees at 7 bases. This CDR3 is 17 amino acids long. V shed 5 bases and J 1 base; nucleotides not matched to a gene: 13. CDR1 and CDR2 from the germline V gene are MNHEY and SMNVEV (reference sequence). The DNA of the CDR3 is TGTGCCAGCAGTCCCTACCGGGGGGTAGGGCTCCAAGAGACCCAGTACTTC. This codes for CASSPYRGVGLQETQYF.